Below are 21 T cell receptor beta chains sequenced from a single sample in a study of identical twins. MiXCR was run by TCRdb on the 5' RACE reads, yielding one entry per CDR3 protein. The table shows a few hundred thousand distinct CDR3 sequences, with approximately 8.8% occurring only once. The sequencing sample was made of naive T cells sorted from blood. The source of these receptors is a woman aged 45-60 years in good health.

DNA of the CDR3: TGTGCCAGCAGCCATAGGTCTAGGGCTGCTGAGCAGTTCTTC. This sequence encodes CASSHRSRAAEQFF. The chain has TRBV3-1 and TRBJ2-1; no reliable D call. V was shortened by 3 bases and J by 9 bases, with 15 bases between the two germline ends. From germline, CDR1 is LGHDT and CDR2 YNNKEL (reference sequence). The CDR3 is 14 residues long.

The sample holds many counts of this clonotype. This chain uses TRBV20-1 with TRBJ2-1, with TRBD2 matching 8 bases. The germline V gene encodes CDR1 DFQATT and CDR2 SNEGSKA (reference sequence). CDR3 length: 15 residues. V trimming: 0 bases; J trimming: 9 bases; junction bases outside the gene matches: 10. CDR3 residues: CSARETSGFIGEQFF. CDR3 coding DNA: TGCAGTGCTAGAGAAACTAGCGGCTTTATCGGTGAGCAGTTCTTC.

The chain recombines TRBV3-1 with TRBJ2-3, with a tentative D call TRBD1 (6 bases). Germline loops: CDR1 LGHDT, CDR2 YNNKEL (reference sequence). V lost 0 bases and J lost 4, with 20 bases in between. The CDR3 is 18 residues long. The CDR3 region is CASSQDWPSRQVSDTQYF. CDR3 in DNA: TGTGCCAGCAGCCAAGATTGGCCTTCGAGACAGGTATCAGATACGCAGTATTTT.

This clonotype showed up many times. This chain uses TRBV20-1 with TRBJ2-2; either TRBD1 or TRBD2 may fit D (5 bases each). The germline V gene has CDR1 DFQATT and CDR2 SNEGSKA (reference sequence). The CDR3 spans 11 residues. V was trimmed by 5 bases and J by 7 bases, leaving 8 bases between them. The CDR3 spells CSADGGGELFF. The CDR3 coding sequence is TGCAGTGCTGATGGGGGCGGGGAGCTGTTTTTT.

This clonotype was counted a few times. V usage is TRBV9 and J usage is TRBJ2-1; a possible D gene is TRBD2 (6 bases). This CDR3 is 14 amino acids long. The V gene lost 2 bases and the J gene lost 7 bases, with 13 bases spanning the gap. Germline-derived CDR1 and CDR2 are SGDLS and YYNGEE. DNA of the CDR3: TGTGCCAGCAGCGTGGGTTTTCGGGGGAATGAGCAGTTCTTC. Amino acid sequence: CASSVGFRGNEQFF.

This clonotype came up many times. J is TRBJ1-2 and V is TRBV28; D is possibly TRBD1 (6 bases). The germline V gene has CDR1 MDHEN and CDR2 SYDVKM. The CDR3 spans 11 residues. V dropped 7 bases and J dropped 5 bases, with 8 bases sitting between them. CDR3 residues: CASTQGYGYTF. CDR3 sequence (DNA): TGTGCCAGCACTCAGGGGTATGGCTACACCTTC.

The genes are TRBV29-1 and TRBJ1-6; D unclear. CDR3 size: 12 residues. V gave up 6 bases and J gave up 5 bases, with 8 bases separating them. Germline CDR1 reads SQVTM; CDR2 reads ANQGSEA. CDR3 amino acids: CSVQHNNSPLHF. The CDR3 nucleotides are TGCAGCGTGCAGCACAATAATTCACCCCTCCACTTT.

CDR3 sequence (DNA): TGCAGTGCGCATTCCCCCTTCACTAATGAAAAACTGTTTTTT. Encoded protein: CSAHSPFTNEKLFF. The rearrangement links TRBV20-1 to TRBJ1-4, with no clear D. V shed 6 bases and J shed 2 bases, with 13 bases lying between them. This CDR3 has 14 residues. Per the germline V gene, CDR1 is DFQATT and CDR2 is SNEGSKA (reference sequence).

This clonotype occurred many times. V is TRBV7-9 and J is TRBJ2-1; tentatively, D is TRBD2 (6 bases). CDR3 size: 13 residues. Deletions cut 4 bases from V and 5 bases from J, with 9 bases between. Germline assignment: CDR1 SEHNR and CDR2 FQNEAQ (reference sequence). The DNA of the CDR3 is TGTGCCAGCAGCTCCTTAGCGGACAATGAGCAGTTCTTC. Translation: CASSSLADNEQFF.

Comment on this clonotype: Its ends do not fully match the called genes, so a read error is possible. The chain has TRBV5-1 and TRBJ2-5; 9 bases are shared with TRBD2. CDR1 and CDR2 from the germline V gene are SGHRS and YFSETQ. The CDR3 covers 17 residues. The CDR3 nucleotides are TGCTCCAGCAGCTCATTAGCGGGAGAAGTATGGCAAGAGACCCAGTACTTC. This codes for CSSSSLAGEVWQETQYF.

The chain links TRBV4-1 to TRBJ2-1; 12 bases agree with TRBD2. Looked up from germline, CDR1 is MGHRA and CDR2 is YSYEKL. V lost 0 bases and J lost 0; bases outside the gene matches: 6. The CDR3 spans 19 residues. CDR3 residues: CASSQDFGLAGISYNEQFF. The CDR3 DNA sequence: TGCGCCAGCAGCCAAGATTTCGGACTAGCGGGAATCTCCTACAATGAGCAGTTCTTC.

This clonotype has at least ten counts. V usage is TRBV7-8 and J usage is TRBJ2-1; possible D gene TRBD1, 6 bases. V was cut by 0 bases and J by 7 bases, with 13 bases left in between. Germline V gene lookup returns CDR1 SGHVS and CDR2 FQNEAQ. The CDR3 is made up of 15 amino acids. In DNA, the CDR3 is TGTGCCAGCAGCTTAGCGAGGTGGACAGTTAATGAGCAGTTCTTC. As protein: CASSLARWTVNEQFF.

There are a few counts of this clonotype. This chain uses TRBV7-8 with TRBJ2-3; D unclear. This CDR3 region has 14 residues. V was shortened by 1 base and J by 2 bases, with 7 bases between the two germline ends. Germline assignment: CDR1 SGHVS and CDR2 FQNEAQ. The CDR3: CASSLESFTDTQYF. DNA for the CDR3: TGTGCCAGCAGCTTAGAATCCTTCACAGATACGCAGTATTTT.

This clonotype was seen only a few times. CDR3 nucleotides: TGTGCCAGGGGGGGGGGGCCGAGCTCCTACGAGCAGTACGTC. It codes for CARGGGPSSYEQYV. The chain couples TRBV28 to TRBJ2-7; D might be TRBD2 (7 bases). Per germline, CDR1 MDHEN and CDR2 SYDVKM. The CDR3 totals 14 residues. V dropped 9 bases and J dropped 0 bases, with 15 bases sitting between them.

The chain is built from TRBV6-1 and TRBJ2-6, with D possibly matching TRBD2 (6 bases). V was shortened by 1 base and J by 3 bases, with 13 bases between the two germline ends. This CDR3 region has 17 residues. Germline V gene sequence: CDR1 MNHNS, CDR2 SASEGT. The CDR3 protein is CASSEVIWGVGANVLTF. In nucleotides, the CDR3 is TGTGCCAGCAGTGAAGTGATTTGGGGGGTTGGGGCCAACGTCCTGACTTTC.

The V gene is TRBV9, the J gene TRBJ2-3, with D maybe TRBD2 (6 bases). Trimming removed 4 bases at V and 7 bases at J, with 13 bases between. Germline V CDR1 and CDR2: SGDLS, YYNGEE. CDR3 length equals 13 residues. Here the CDR3 DNA reads TGTGCCAGCAGCATACCGGGACTCAATACGCAGTATTTT. Translating it yields CASSIPGLNTQYF.

This clonotype has just a few counts. The chain is built from TRBV13 and TRBJ1-6; tentatively, D is TRBD1 (5 bases). Between the trimmed V and J ends, which lost 4 bases and 6 bases, there was a span of 10 bases. Per germline, CDR1 PRHDT and CDR2 FYEKMQ (reference sequence). This CDR3 has 14 residues. The CDR3 coding sequence is TGTGCCAGCAGCTGGGGGACTTCTAATTCACCCCTCCACTTT. It translates to CASSWGTSNSPLHF.

This clonotype was seen more than once but under ten times. CDR3 sequence reads: CASSWSPGGAYEQYF. The CDR3 DNA follows: TGCGCCAGCAGCTGGTCTCCGGGAGGGGCCTACGAGCAGTACTTC. The rearrangement joins TRBV5-1 to TRBJ2-7; 8 bases agree with TRBD2. Germline CDR1 SGHRS, CDR2 YFSETQ. The CDR3 totals 15 residues. The V gene end was trimmed by 3 bases and the J gene end by 2 bases; junction bases not matched to a gene: 7.

V gene TRBV7-6 combines with J gene TRBJ2-3, with 10 bases fitting TRBD2. Germline CDR1 SGHVS, CDR2 FNYEAQ. J was trimmed by 5 bases and V by 1 base; bases with no gene match: 12. This CDR3 has 18 residues. CDR3 loop: CASSLVPHLAGVLDTQYF. The DNA for the CDR3 is TGTGCCAGCAGCTTAGTTCCCCACCTAGCGGGAGTTTTAGATACGCAGTATTTT.

The rearrangement links TRBV11-3 to TRBJ2-2; tentatively, D is TRBD1 (5 bases). With 4 bases removed from V and 0 bases from J, the gap between germline ends came to 9 bases. The germline V gene has CDR1 SGHNT and CDR2 YENEEA. The CDR3 consists of 15 residues. The CDR3 region has the DNA TGTGCCAGCAGCTCCAGGGTCGCGAACACCGGGGAGCTGTTTTTT. Translated: CASSSRVANTGELFF.

V gene TRBV9 combines with J gene TRBJ1-2, with D unclear. The CDR3 covers 14 residues. Germline CDR1 is SGDLS and CDR2 is YYNGEE. The V end lost 0 bases, the J end lost 4 bases, and 10 bases lay between the germline ends. The CDR3 DNA sequence: TGTGCCAGCAGCGTAGATCCCTCCACCTATGGCTACACCTTC. Residues: CASSVDPSTYGYTF.